Below are 2 T cell receptor beta chains sequenced from a single sample in a study of T cells after yellow fever vaccination. TCRdb used MiXCR to reprocess the 5' RACE reads, holding one entry per CDR3 protein. The sample has 500,000 to 550,000 distinct CDR3 sequences; 21% are singletons. The sequences come from PBMCs, collected about 20 days after the first yellow fever vaccination. Every receptor here comes from a man aged 18-30 years who received the YFV17D yellow fever vaccine.

This clonotype was seen only a few times. This CDR3 reads CSAGGHGTQHF. CDR3 coding DNA: TGCAGTGCTGGCGGACACGGGACCCAGCATTTT. This chain connects TRBV20-1 to TRBJ1-5; D might be TRBD1 (5 bases). Looked up from germline, CDR1 is DFQATT and CDR2 is SNEGSKA (reference sequence). V was trimmed by 5 bases and J by 11 bases, leaving 13 bases between them. The CDR3 totals 11 residues.

The CDR3 sequence is CSASAGQGILIRETQYF. CDR3 nucleotide sequence: TGCAGTGCTAGCGCTGGACAGGGGATTTTGATTAGAGAGACCCAGTACTTC. The chain is built from TRBV20-1 and TRBJ2-5, with TRBD1 identical over 9 bases. Germline CDR1 DFQATT, CDR2 SNEGSKA (reference sequence). This CDR3 spans 17 amino acids. V lost 3 bases and J lost 4; bases outside the gene matches: 15.